The 9 T cell receptor beta chains below were found in one sample sequenced in a study of beta chain features in type 1 diabetes. The antigens for these receptors are not known. All of the isolated RNA was reverse transcribed, so expressed TCRB transcripts were sequenced. The assay was immunoSEQ multiplex PCR, and TCRdb's table has in-frame clones only and misses some. The sample has 50,000 to 55,000 clones; just under 65% are singletons. Overall study results and limits: People with Type 1 diabetes carried modestly yet significantly shorter TCRB CDR3s in all four CD4+ subsets.

The sequenced sample consisted of stem cell memory CD4+ T cells from blood. All receptors come from a woman in her thirties with type 1 diabetes.

V and J are TRBV7-9 and TRBJ2-2; D not resolved. The CDR3 is 12 amino acids. V shed 3 bases and J shed 9 bases, with 8 bases lying between them. Germline CDR1 is SEHNR and CDR2 is FQNEAQ (reference sequence). CDR3 sequence (DNA): TGTGCCAGCAGCTTCTCCCTTAGGGAGCTGTTTTTT. It yields the protein CASSFSLRELFF.

Only a few counts were recorded for this clone. The chain links TRBV18 to TRBJ2-5; D is possibly TRBD2 (5 bases). Trimming removed 8 bases at V and 3 bases at J, with 19 bases between. The CDR3 sequence is 15 residues long. Germline V gene data show CDR1 as KGHSH and CDR2 as LQKENI. Written as DNA, the CDR3 is TGTGCCAGCACTAAAACCGGACTTGCTGAAGAGACCCAGTACTTC. It encodes CASTKTGLAEETQYF.

This clone was seen only a few times. This chain connects TRBV29-1 to TRBJ2-2; D is possibly TRBD1 (6 bases). Germline values: CDR1 SQVTM, CDR2 ANQGSEA. The V end lost 5 bases, the J end lost 3 bases, and 10 bases lay between the germline ends. This CDR3 comprises 13 residues. The CDR3 is CSVFGQYTGELFF. The CDR3 DNA reads TGCAGCGTTTTCGGACAGTACACCGGGGAGCTGTTTTTT.

This clone was found a few times. This chain joins TRBV7-9 and TRBJ2-2; 8 positions agree with TRBD2. Germline V gives CDR1 SEHNR, CDR2 FQNEAQ (reference sequence). The junction had 5 bases not matched to a gene; V was cut back by 1 base and J by 4 bases. The CDR3 covers 16 residues. The CDR3 region is CASSLEGTSVTGELFF. As DNA, the CDR3 is TGTGCCAGCAGCTTAGAGGGGACTAGTGTCACCGGGGAGCTGTTTTTT.

The chain recombines TRBV29-1 with TRBJ1-5; a possible D gene is TRBD1 (5 bases). The CDR3 loop spans 14 amino acids. The V end lost 4 bases, the J end lost 6 bases, and 16 bases lay between the germline ends. CDR1 SQVTM and CDR2 ANQGSEA come from the germline V gene. The CDR3 protein is CSVGDPGIGQPQHF. CDR3 DNA sequence: TGCAGCGTTGGGGATCCAGGGATTGGTCAGCCCCAGCATTTT.

The gene calls are TRBV2 and TRBJ1-4; no firm D call. Trimming shortened V by 11 bases and J by 5 bases, and 15 bases separated the two germline ends. CDR3 length: 13 residues. Germline CDR1 and CDR2: SNHLY and FYNNEI. Here the CDR3 reads CAGGRERNEKLFF. CDR3 coding DNA: TGTGCCGGCGGACGGGAACGCAATGAAAAACTGTTTTTT.

The chain recombines TRBV5-4 with TRBJ2-7, with a possible D match to TRBD1 (7 bases). The CDR3 sequence is 15 residues long. The germline V gene encodes CDR1 SGHNT and CDR2 YYREEE (reference sequence). V lost 4 bases, J lost 4 bases, and 18 bases lay in between. Here the CDR3 DNA reads TGTGCCAGCAGCCGCGATGGAGGGGGCAATTACGAGCAGTACTTC. Translating gives CASSRDGGGNYEQYF.

This clone appeared a few times. CDR3 bases: TGTGCCTGGAGCCGGGGGTACTATGGCTACACCTTC. This encodes CAWSRGYYGYTF. The chain has TRBV30 and TRBJ1-2; possibly TRBD1 for D (5 bases). The CDR3 length is 12 residues. Germline CDR1 and CDR2: GTSNPN and SVGIG (reference sequence). The ends were cut back, 3 bases at V and 3 bases at J, with 8 bases in the middle. Combining the CDR3 with reference TRBV30 and TRBJ1-2 gives the whole variable domain SQTIHQWPATLVQPVGSPLSLECTVEGTSNPNLYWYRQAAGRGLQLLFYSVGIGQISSEVPQNLSASRPQDRQFILSSKKLLLSDSGFYLCAWSRGYYGYTFGSGTRLTVV.

The sample holds a few counts of this clone. The V gene is TRBV30, the J gene TRBJ2-5; no clear D. This CDR3 region has 13 residues. In germline, CDR1 is GTSNPN, CDR2 SVGIG (reference sequence). V lost 0 bases and J 3 bases, leaving 8 bases between the germline ends. CDR3 DNA: TGTGCCTGGAGTGTACGGTTCGAAGAGACCCAGTACTTC. Protein: CAWSVRFEETQYF. The full variable domain, rest sourced from reference TRBV30 and TRBJ2-5, is SQTIHQWPATLVQPVGSPLSLECTVEGTSNPNLYWYRQAAGRGLQLLFYSVGIGQISSEVPQNLSASRPQDRQFILSSKKLLLSDSGFYLCAWSVRFEETQYFGPGTRLLVL.